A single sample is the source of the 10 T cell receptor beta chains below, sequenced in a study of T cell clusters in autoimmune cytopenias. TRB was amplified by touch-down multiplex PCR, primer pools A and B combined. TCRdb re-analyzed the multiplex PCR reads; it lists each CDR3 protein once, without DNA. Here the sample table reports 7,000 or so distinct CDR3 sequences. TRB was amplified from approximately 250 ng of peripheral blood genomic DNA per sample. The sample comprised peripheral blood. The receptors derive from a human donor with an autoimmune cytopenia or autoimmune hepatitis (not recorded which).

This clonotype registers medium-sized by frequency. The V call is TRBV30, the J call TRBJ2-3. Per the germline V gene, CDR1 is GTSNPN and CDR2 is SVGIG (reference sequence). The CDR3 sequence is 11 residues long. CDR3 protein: CSGGYTDTQYF.

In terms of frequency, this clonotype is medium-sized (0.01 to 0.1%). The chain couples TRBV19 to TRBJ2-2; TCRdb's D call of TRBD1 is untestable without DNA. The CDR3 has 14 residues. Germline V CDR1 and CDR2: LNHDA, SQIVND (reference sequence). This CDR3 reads CASSRTARTGELFF.

The CDR3 loop reads CASSLTGTGGKLFF. The chain couples TRBV12-3 or TRBV12-4 to TRBJ1-4; TCRdb's D call, TRBD1, is unchecked because there is no DNA. The CDR3 length is 14 residues.

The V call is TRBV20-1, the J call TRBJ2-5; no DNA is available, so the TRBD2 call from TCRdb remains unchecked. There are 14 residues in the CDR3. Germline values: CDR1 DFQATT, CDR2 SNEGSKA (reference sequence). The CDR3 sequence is CSAPNTGGPETQYF.

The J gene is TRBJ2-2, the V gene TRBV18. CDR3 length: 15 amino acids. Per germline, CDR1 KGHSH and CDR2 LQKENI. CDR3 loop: CASSPRAANTGELFF.

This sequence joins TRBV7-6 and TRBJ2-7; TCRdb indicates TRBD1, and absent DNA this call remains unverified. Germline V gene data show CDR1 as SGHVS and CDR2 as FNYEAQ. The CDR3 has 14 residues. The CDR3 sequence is CASSLGTDSYEQYF. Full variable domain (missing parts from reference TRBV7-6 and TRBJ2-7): GAGVSQSPRYKVTKRGQDVALRCDPISGHVSLYWYRQALGQGPEFLTYFNYEAQQDKSGLPNDRFSAERPEGSISTLTIQRTEQRDSAMYRCASSLGTDSYEQYFGPGTRLTVT.

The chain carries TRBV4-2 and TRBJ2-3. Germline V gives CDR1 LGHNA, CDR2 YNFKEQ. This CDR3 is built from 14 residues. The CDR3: CASSQEVLADTQYF.

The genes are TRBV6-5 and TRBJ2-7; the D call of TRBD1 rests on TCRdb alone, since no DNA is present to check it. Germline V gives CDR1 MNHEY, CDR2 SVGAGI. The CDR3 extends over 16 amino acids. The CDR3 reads CASSPRRTGDTYEQYF.

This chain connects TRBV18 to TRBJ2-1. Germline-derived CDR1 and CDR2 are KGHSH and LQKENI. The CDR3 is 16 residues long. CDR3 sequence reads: CASSPKSPRSYNEQFF. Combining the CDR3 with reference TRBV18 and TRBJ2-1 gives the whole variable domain NAGVMQNPRHLVRRRGQEARLRCSPMKGHSHVYWYRQLPEEGLKFMVYLQKENIIDESGMPKERFSAEFPKEGPSILRIQQVVRGDSAAYFCASSPKSPRSYNEQFFGPGTRLTVL.

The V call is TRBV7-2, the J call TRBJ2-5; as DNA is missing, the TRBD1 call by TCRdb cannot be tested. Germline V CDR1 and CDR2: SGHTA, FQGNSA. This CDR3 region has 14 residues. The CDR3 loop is CASSLNRGQETQYF.